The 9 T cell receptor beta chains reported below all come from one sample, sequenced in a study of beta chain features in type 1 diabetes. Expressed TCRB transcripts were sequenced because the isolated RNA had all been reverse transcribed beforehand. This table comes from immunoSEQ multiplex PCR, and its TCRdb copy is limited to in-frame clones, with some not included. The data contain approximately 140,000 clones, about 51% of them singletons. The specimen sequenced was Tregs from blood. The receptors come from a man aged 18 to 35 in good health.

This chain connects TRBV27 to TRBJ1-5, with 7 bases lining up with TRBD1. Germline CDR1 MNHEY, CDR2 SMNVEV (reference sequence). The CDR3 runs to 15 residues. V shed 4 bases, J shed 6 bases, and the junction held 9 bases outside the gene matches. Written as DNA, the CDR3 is TGTGCCAGCAGTTCGGGACAGCCTGGGGGTCAGCCCCAGCATTTT. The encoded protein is CASSSGQPGGQPQHF.

DNA for the CDR3: TGTGCCAGCAGCTCCCGCCCCGGACTAGCGGGAGGGCCGGGGGAGACCCAGTACTTC. Protein: CASSSRPGLAGGPGETQYF. The V gene is TRBV7-2, the J gene TRBJ2-5; 15 positions match TRBD2. The V gene end was trimmed by 4 bases and the J gene end by 5 bases; junction bases not matched to a gene: 14. CDR1 SGHTA and CDR2 FQGNSA come from the germline V gene. This CDR3 contains 19 residues. Drawing the rest from reference TRBV7-2 and TRBJ2-5, the complete variable domain is GAGVSQSPSNKVTEKGKDVELRCDPISGHTALYWYRQSLGQGLEFLIYFQGNSAPDKSGLPSDRFSAERTGGSVSTLTIQRTQQEDSAVYLCASSSRPGLAGGPGETQYFGPGTRLLVL.

The chain's CDR3 is CASSFLRSSYNEQFF. DNA of the CDR3: TGTGCCAGCAGCTTTTTGCGTAGCTCCTACAATGAGCAGTTCTTC. This chain connects TRBV7-9 to TRBJ2-1; no definite D call. Per germline, CDR1 SEHNR and CDR2 FQNEAQ (reference sequence). The CDR3 spans 15 residues. V was cut by 3 bases and J by 0 bases, with 9 bases left in between.

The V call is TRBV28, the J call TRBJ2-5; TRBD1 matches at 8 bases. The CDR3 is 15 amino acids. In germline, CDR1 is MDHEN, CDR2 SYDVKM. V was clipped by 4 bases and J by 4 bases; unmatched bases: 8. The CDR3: CASSYQGAGRETQYF. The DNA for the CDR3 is TGTGCCAGCAGTTATCAGGGGGCAGGGAGAGAGACCCAGTACTTC.

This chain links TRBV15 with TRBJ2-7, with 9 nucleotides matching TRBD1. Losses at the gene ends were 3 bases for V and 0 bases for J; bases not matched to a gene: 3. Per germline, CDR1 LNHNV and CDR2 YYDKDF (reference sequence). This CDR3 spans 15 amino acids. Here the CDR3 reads CATSRLDRGSYEQYF. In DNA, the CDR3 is TGTGCCACCAGCAGGCTGGACAGGGGCTCCTACGAGCAGTACTTC.

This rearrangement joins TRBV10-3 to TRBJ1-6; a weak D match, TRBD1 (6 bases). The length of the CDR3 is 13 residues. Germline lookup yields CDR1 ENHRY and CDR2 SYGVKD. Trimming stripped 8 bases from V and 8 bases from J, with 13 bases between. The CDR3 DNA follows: TGTGCCATCCACGGGACACGAGATTCACCCCTCCACTTT. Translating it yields CAIHGTRDSPLHF.

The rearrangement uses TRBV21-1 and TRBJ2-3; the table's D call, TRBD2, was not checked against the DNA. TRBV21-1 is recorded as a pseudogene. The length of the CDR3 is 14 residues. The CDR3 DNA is TGTGCCAGCGTCCTAGCGGATCACACAGATACGCAGTATTTT. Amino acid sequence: CASVLADHTDTQYF.

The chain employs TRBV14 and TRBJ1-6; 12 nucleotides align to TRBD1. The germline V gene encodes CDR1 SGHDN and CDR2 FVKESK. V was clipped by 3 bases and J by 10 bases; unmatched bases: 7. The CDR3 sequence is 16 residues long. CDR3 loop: CASSQLGQGATSPLHF. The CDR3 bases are TGTGCCAGCAGCCAGTTGGGACAGGGGGCAACGTCACCCCTCCACTTT.

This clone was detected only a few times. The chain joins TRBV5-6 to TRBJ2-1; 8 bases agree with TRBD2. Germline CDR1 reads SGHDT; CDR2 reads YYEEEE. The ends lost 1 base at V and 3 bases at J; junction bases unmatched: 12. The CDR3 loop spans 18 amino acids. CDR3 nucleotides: TGTGCCAGCAGCTTGCTTTTCGATAGCGGGACTTACTACAATGAGCAGTTCTTC. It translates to CASSLLFDSGTYYNEQFF.